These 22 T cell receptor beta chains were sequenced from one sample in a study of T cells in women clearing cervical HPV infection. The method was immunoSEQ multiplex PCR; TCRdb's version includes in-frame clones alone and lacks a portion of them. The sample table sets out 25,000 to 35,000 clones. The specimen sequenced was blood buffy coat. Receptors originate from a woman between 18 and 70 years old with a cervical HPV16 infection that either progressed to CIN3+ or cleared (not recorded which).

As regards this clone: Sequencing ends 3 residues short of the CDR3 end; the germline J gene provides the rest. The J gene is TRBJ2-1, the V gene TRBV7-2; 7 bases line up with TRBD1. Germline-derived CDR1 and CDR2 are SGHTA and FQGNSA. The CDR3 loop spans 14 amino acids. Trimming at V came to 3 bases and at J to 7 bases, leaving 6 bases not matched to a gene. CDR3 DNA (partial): TGTGCCAGCAGCTTCGACAGGGTACGAAATGAG. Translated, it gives CASSFDRVRNE. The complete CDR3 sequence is CASSFDRVRNEQFF.

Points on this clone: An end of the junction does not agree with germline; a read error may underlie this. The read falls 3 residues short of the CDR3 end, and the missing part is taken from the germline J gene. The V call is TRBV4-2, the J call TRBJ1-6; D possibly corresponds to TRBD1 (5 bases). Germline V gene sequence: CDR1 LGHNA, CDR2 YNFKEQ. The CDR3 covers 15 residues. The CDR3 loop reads CASSQVDRGGSPLHF. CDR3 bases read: TGCGCCAGCAGCCAAGTTGATAGGGGCGGTTCACCC.

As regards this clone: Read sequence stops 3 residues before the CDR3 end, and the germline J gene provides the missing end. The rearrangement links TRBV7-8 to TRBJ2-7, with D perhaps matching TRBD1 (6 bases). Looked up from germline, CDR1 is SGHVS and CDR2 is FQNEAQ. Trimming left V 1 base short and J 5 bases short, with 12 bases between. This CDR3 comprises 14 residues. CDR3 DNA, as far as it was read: TGTGCCAGCAGCTTAGTTACAGGGTTCCACGAG. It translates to CASSLVTGFHE. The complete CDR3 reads CASSLVTGFHEQYF.

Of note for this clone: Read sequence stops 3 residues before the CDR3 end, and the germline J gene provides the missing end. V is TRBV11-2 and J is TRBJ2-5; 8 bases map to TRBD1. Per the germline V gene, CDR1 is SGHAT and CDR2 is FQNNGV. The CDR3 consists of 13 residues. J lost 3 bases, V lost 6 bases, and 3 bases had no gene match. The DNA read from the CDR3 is TGTGCCAGCAGACCGACAGGGGAAGAGACC. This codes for CASRPTGEET. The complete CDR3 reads CASRPTGEETQYF.

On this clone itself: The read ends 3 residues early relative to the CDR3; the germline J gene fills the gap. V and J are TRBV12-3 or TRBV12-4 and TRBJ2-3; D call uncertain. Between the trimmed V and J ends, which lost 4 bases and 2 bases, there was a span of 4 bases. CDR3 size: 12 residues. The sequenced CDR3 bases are TGTGCCAGCAGTTCCCTCACAGATACG. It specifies CASSSLTDT. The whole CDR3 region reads CASSSLTDTQYF.

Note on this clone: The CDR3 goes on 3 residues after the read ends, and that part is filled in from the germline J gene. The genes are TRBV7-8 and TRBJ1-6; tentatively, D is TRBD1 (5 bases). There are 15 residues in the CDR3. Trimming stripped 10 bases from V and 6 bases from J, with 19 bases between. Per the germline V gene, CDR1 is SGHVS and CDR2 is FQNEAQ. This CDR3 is CATRDSGTGNSPLHF. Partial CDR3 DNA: TGTGCCACCCGAGACTCCGGGACTGGTAATTCACCC.

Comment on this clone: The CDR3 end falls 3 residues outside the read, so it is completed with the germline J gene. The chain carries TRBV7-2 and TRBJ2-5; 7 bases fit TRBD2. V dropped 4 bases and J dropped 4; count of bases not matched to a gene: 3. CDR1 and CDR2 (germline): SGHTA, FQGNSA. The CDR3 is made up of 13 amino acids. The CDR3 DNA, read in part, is TGTGCCAGCAGCTATGGGAGGGGAGAGACC. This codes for CASSYGRGET. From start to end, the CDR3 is CASSYGRGETQYF.

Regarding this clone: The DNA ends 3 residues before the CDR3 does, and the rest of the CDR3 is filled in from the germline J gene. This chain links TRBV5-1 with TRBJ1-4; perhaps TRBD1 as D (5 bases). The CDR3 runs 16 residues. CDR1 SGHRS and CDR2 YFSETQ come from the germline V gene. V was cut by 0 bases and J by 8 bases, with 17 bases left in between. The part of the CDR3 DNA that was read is TGCGCCAGCAGCTTGGTTGGGAGGTCCGGACACGAAAAA. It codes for CASSLVGRSGHEK. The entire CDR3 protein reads CASSLVGRSGHEKLFF.

The CDR3 reads CSATGTSGAQETQYF. The covered CDR3 bases are TGCAGTGCTACCGGGACTAGCGGGGCCCAAGAGACC. The chain couples TRBV20-1 to TRBJ2-5, with 13 bases lining up with TRBD2. The CDR3 extends 3 residues past the end of the read, so its final part is completed from the germline J gene. CDR1 is DFQATT, CDR2 SNEGSKA, per germline (reference sequence). The CDR3 has 15 amino acids. V shed 4 bases and J 1 base; nucleotides not matched to a gene: 3.

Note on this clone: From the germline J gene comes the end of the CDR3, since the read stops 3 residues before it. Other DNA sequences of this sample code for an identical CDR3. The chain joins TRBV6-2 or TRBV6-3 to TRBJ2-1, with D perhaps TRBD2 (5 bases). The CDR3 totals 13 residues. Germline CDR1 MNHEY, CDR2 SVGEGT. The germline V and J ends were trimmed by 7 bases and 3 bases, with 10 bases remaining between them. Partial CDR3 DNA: TGTGCCAGCACTGACGACTACTACAATGAG. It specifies CASTDDYYNE. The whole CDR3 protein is CASTDDYYNEQFF.

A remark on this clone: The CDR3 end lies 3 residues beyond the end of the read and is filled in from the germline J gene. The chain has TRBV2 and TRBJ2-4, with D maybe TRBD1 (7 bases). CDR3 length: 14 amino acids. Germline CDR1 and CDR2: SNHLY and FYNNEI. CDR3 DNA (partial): TGTGCCAGCAGTGAAGCTGGCAGGGGGGTTGGT. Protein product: CASSEAGRGVG. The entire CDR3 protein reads CASSEAGRGVGQYF. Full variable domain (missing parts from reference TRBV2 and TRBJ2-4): EPEVTQTPSHQVTQMGQEVILRCVPISNHLYFYWYRQILGQKVEFLVSFYNNEISEKSEIFDDQFSVERPDGSNFTLKIRSTKLEDSAMYFCASSEAGRGVGQYFGAGTRLSVL.

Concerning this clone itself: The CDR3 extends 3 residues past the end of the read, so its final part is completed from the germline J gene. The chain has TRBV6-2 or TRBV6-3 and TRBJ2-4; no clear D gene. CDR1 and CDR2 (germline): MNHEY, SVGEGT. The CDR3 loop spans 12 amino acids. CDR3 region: CASSITAYGQYF. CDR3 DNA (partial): TGTGCCAGCAGCATAACAGCCTATGGT.

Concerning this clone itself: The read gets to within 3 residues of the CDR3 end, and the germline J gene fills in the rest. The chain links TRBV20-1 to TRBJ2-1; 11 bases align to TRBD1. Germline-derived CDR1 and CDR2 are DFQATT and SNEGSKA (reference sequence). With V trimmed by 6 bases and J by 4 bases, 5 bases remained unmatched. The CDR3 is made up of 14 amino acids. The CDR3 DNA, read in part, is TGCAGTGCGCGGGGGGACAGGGGGTACAATGAG. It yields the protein CSARGDRGYNE. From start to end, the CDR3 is CSARGDRGYNEQFF.

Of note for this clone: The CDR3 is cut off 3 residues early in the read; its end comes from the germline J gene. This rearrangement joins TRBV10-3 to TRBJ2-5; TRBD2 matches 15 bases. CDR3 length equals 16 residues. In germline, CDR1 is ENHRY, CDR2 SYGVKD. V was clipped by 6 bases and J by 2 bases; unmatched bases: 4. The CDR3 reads CAIREGTSGGQETQYF. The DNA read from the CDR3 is TGTGCCATCAGGGAGGGGACTAGCGGGGGGCAAGAGACC.

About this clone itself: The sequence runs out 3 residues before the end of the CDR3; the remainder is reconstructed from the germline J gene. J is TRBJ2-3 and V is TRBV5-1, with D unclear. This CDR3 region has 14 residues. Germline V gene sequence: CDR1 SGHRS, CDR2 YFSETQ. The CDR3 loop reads CASSLAGYGQPQYF. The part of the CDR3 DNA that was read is TGCGCCAGCAGCTTGGCAGGATATGGTCAGCCG.

The part of the CDR3 DNA that was read is TGTGCCAGCAGTTTTATCACAGTATCTACCGGGGAG. Its translation: CASSFITVSTGE. The entire CDR3 protein is CASSFITVSTGELFF. The chain carries TRBV12-3 or TRBV12-4 and TRBJ2-2, with D uncertain. The read ends 3 residues before the CDR3 terminus; that terminus is restored from the germline J gene. The CDR3 consists of 15 residues. V was clipped by 3 bases and J by 5 bases, with 13 bases between them.

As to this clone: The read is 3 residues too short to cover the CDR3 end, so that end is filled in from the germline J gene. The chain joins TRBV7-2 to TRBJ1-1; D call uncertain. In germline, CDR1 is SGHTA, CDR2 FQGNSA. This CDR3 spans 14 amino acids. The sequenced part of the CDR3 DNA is TGTGCCAGCAGCTTAAATTCTAACGGGGTGACA. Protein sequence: CASSLNSNGVT. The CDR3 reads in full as CASSLNSNGVTAFF. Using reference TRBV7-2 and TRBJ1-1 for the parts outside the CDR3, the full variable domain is GAGVSQSPSNKVTEKGKDVELRCDPISGHTALYWYRQSLGQGLEFLIYFQGNSAPDKSGLPSDRFSAERTGGSVSTLTIQRTQQEDSAVYLCASSLNSNGVTAFFGQGTRLTVV.

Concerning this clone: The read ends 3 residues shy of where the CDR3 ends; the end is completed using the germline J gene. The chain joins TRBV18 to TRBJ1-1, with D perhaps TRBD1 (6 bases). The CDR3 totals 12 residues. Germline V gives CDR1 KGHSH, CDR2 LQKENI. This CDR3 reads CASSQETGEAFF. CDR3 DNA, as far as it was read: TGTGCCAGCTCACAGGAGACAGGCGAA.

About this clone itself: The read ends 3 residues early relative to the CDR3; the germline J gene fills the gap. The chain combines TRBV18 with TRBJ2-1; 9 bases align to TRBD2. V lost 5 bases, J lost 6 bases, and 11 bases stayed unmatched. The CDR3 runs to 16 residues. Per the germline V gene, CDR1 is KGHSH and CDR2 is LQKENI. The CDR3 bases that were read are TGTGCCAGCTCAGTGGATATAGCGGGAGATAGCAATGAG. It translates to CASSVDIAGDSNE. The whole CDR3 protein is CASSVDIAGDSNEQFF.

The CDR3 here is CASSDSRGGTDTQYF. CDR3 bases read: TGTGCCAGCAGTGACTCGCGGGGGGGCACAGATACG. This chain connects TRBV6-4 to TRBJ2-3; TRBD2 matches at 8 bases. The read stops 3 residues short of the end of the CDR3; the missing end is completed from the germline J gene. CDR3 length: 15 amino acids. V trimming: 0 bases; J trimming: 1 base; junction bases outside the gene matches: 0. Looked up from germline, CDR1 is MRHNA and CDR2 is SNTAGT.

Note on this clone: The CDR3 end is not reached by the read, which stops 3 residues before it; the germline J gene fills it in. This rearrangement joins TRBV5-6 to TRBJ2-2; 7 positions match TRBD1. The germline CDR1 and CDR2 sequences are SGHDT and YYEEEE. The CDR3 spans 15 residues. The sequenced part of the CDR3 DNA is TGTGCCAGCAGCTTGTTGGACAGGTCTAATGAAAAG. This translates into CASSLLDRSNEK. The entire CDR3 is CASSLLDRSNEKLFF.

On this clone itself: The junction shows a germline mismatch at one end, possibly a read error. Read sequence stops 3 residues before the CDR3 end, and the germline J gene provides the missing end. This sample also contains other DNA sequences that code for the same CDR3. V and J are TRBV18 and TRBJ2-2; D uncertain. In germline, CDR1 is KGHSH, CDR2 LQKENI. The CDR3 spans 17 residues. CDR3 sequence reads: CASSPDVIALNTGELFF. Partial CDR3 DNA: TGTGCCAGCTCACCCGACGTTATAGCCCTAAACACTGGGGAG.